These T cell receptor beta chains were read from a single sample in a study of cytotoxic CD8 clonotypes in ibrutinib-treated CLL. Repertoires were generated with immunoSEQ multiplex PCR, while TCRdb's copy carries only in-frame clones and drops some. The data hold 250,000 to 350,000 clones, with around 76% observed a single time. Specimen: PBMCs, collected at disease progression, from a patient treated with ibrutinib. The receptors were sampled from a human donor with chronic lymphocytic leukemia. Both conserved end residues are part of each CDR3. D genes are given only for firm matches. Part of the rows lack a size; the others show once, few, many or a class for expanded clones.

V,J,size,D,DNA,CDR3
TRBV7-3,TRBJ1-2,.,.,TGTGCCAGCAGCTTATTTGGGGGGCTTGGCTATGGCTACACCTTC,CASSLFGGLGYGYTF
TRBV18,TRBJ1-3,few,.,TGTGCCAGCTCACCACCGAAGGTGAAGGCAAACTCTGGAAACACCATATATTTT,CASSPPKVKANSGNTIYF
TRBV18,TRBJ2-3,.,.,TGTGCCAGCTCACCAAGGACTAGCACAGATACGCAGTATTTT,CASSPRTSTDTQYF
TRBV7-3,TRBJ2-7,.,TRBD2,TGTGCCAGCAGCCCGGGACTAGCGGGCCCCTACGAGCAGTACTTC,CASSPGLAGPYEQYF
TRBV27,TRBJ2-2,.,TRBD2,TGTGCCAGCAGTTTAGCCGGCGGGAGGGCCTCCGGGGAGCTGTTTTTT,CASSLAGGRASGELFF
TRBV4-1,TRBJ2-7,.,.,TGCGCCAGCAGCCAAGGCCGAACCTACGAGCAGTACTTC,CASSQGRTYEQYF
TRBV19,TRBJ2-2,few,.,TGTGCCAGTAGTATGCCTGGATGGACCGGGGAGCTGTTTTTT,CASSMPGWTGELFF
TRBV27,TRBJ2-6,once,TRBD1,TGTGCCAGCAGTTTAAAGGGGACAGTCGCTGGGGCCAACGTCCTGACTTTC,CASSLKGTVAGANVLTF
TRBV28,TRBJ2-7,.,.,TGTGCCAGCGTGCGGGCTGCGGGCGGCGAGCAGTACTTC,CASVRAAGGEQYF
TRBV7-2,TRBJ2-1,few,TRBD2,TGTGCCAGCAGCGCAGCGGGACTCCGCCCTGAGGAGCAGTTCTTC,CASSAAGLRPEEQFF
TRBV4-1,TRBJ2-3,once,.,TGCGCCAGCAGCCAAGAGGTCCTCTTCACAGATACGCAGTATTTT,CASSQEVLFTDTQYF
TRBV15,TRBJ1-5,.,.,TGTGCCACCAGCGGGCGGGGGGCTCAGCCCCAGCATTTT,CATSGRGAQPQHF
TRBV9,TRBJ1-2,.,.,TGTGCCAGCAGCGTAGAAACGGGGTATATAGGCTACACCTTC,CASSVETGYIGYTF
TRBV4-2,TRBJ1-2,.,.,TGTGCCAGCAGCCAACTGGTCGGAGGGGGGTGGAATGGCTACACCTTC,CASSQLVGGGWNGYTF
TRBV4-1,TRBJ1-5,.,.,TGCGCCAGCAGCCAAGATCCGGGACGCAATCAGCCCCAGCATTTT,CASSQDPGRNQPQHF